The rows below give T cell receptor beta chains drawn from one sample of a study of CXCR3-negative and CXCR3-positive naive CD8 T cells. Each CDR3 protein gets one entry in TCRdb, which reprocessed the 5' RACE reads and gives no DNA. The sample totals about 150,000 distinct CDR3 sequences. Sequenced input: naive CXCR3+ CD8+ T cells from blood. The receptors here all came from a human donor in good health. Some clones in this sample may be carry-over from other donors' samples. The CDR3 runs from the conserved cysteine through the conserved F or W.

j_call: TRBJ1-2
v_call: TRBV6-2/TRBV6-3
cdr3_aa: CASRAAGALLFYGYTF

j_call: TRBJ2-1
v_call: TRBV29-1
cdr3_aa: CSPLIVGYGEQFF

j_call: TRBJ1-1
v_call: TRBV20-1
cdr3_aa: CSARGLLNTEAFF

j_call: TRBJ2-7
v_call: TRBV5-6
cdr3_aa: CASSHAGVGSYEQYF

j_call: TRBJ2-7
v_call: TRBV7-8
cdr3_aa: CASSLVPQTGGEHEQYF

j_call: TRBJ2-7
v_call: TRBV20-1
cdr3_aa: CSARDTSYEQYF

j_call: TRBJ2-1
v_call: TRBV12-3/TRBV12-4
cdr3_aa: CASSLDEPYNEQFF

j_call: TRBJ2-1
v_call: TRBV29-1
cdr3_aa: CSVEPTGINEQFF

j_call: TRBJ2-5
v_call: TRBV29-1
cdr3_aa: CSVEDLGDREETQYF

j_call: TRBJ2-7
v_call: TRBV10-3
cdr3_aa: CAISDIESYEQYF

j_call: TRBJ2-3
v_call: TRBV12-3/TRBV12-4
cdr3_aa: CASRYRADTQYF

j_call: TRBJ2-5
v_call: TRBV4-2
cdr3_aa: CASSQEIGETQYF

j_call: TRBJ2-7
v_call: TRBV29-1
cdr3_aa: CSVYGSSYEQYF

j_call: TRBJ2-7
v_call: TRBV6-6
cdr3_aa: CASSYSSGGPPSEQYF

j_call: TRBJ2-7
v_call: TRBV7-2
cdr3_aa: CASSSAGTGIHEQYF

j_call: TRBJ2-1
v_call: TRBV7-8
cdr3_aa: CASSLAIGVYNEQFF

j_call: TRBJ1-1
v_call: TRBV7-9
cdr3_aa: CATSGTPNTEAFF

j_call: TRBJ2-7
v_call: TRBV4-1
cdr3_aa: CASSQYENYEQYF

j_call: TRBJ2-1
v_call: TRBV5-6
cdr3_aa: CASSLPSGGAYNEQFF

j_call: TRBJ2-1
v_call: TRBV3-1
cdr3_aa: CASSQDLGVYNEQFF

j_call: TRBJ2-7
v_call: TRBV14
cdr3_aa: CASSQFTRGEQYF

j_call: TRBJ2-1
v_call: TRBV5-1
cdr3_aa: CASSLVWQGENEQFF

j_call: TRBJ2-7
v_call: TRBV12-3/TRBV12-4
cdr3_aa: CASSLSVRNSYEQYF

j_call: TRBJ2-5
v_call: TRBV28
cdr3_aa: CASSGPTASSQETQYF

j_call: TRBJ2-7
v_call: TRBV29-1
cdr3_aa: CSVEDRAASYEQYF

j_call: TRBJ2-7
v_call: TRBV30
cdr3_aa: CACSGAYEQYF

j_call: TRBJ1-1
v_call: TRBV6-1
cdr3_aa: CASSQGWEAFF

j_call: TRBJ2-1
v_call: TRBV7-9
cdr3_aa: CASSSRVSSYNEQFF

j_call: TRBJ2-7
v_call: TRBV5-4
cdr3_aa: CASSLTGVFPYEQYF

j_call: TRBJ1-2
v_call: TRBV7-9
cdr3_aa: CASSLTGYGYTF

j_call: TRBJ2-1
v_call: TRBV4-3
cdr3_aa: CASSLSPAGYNEQFF

j_call: TRBJ2-3
v_call: TRBV6-5
cdr3_aa: CASREAGDTQYF

j_call: TRBJ2-3
v_call: TRBV6-5
cdr3_aa: CASSYARGQSDTQYF

j_call: TRBJ2-1
v_call: TRBV7-9
cdr3_aa: CASSLEGVLSYNEQFF

j_call: TRBJ2-5
v_call: TRBV28
cdr3_aa: CASSLGQSQETQYF

j_call: TRBJ2-7
v_call: TRBV29-1
cdr3_aa: CSVDTDRNYEQYF

j_call: TRBJ1-1
v_call: TRBV29-1
cdr3_aa: CSVDGTGAEAFF

j_call: TRBJ2-5
v_call: TRBV20-1
cdr3_aa: CSAQTGDWGQETQYF

j_call: TRBJ1-1
v_call: TRBV7-6
cdr3_aa: CASSLGGVGSTEAFF

j_call: TRBJ2-1
v_call: TRBV20-1
cdr3_aa: CSARVLPGLAGRTSYNEQFF

j_call: TRBJ2-7
v_call: TRBV6-5
cdr3_aa: CASGAGKTYEQYF

j_call: TRBJ2-1
v_call: TRBV7-9
cdr3_aa: CASSPPSGTPYNEQFF

j_call: TRBJ2-1
v_call: TRBV29-1
cdr3_aa: CSVEGGTSGLNEQFF

j_call: TRBJ2-5
v_call: TRBV28
cdr3_aa: CASRGLAQETQYF

j_call: TRBJ2-7
v_call: TRBV7-9
cdr3_aa: CASSSGSGPYEQYF

j_call: TRBJ2-7
v_call: TRBV29-1
cdr3_aa: CSVGAGLTHEQYF

j_call: TRBJ2-7
v_call: TRBV28
cdr3_aa: CASSLPNYEQYF

j_call: TRBJ1-5
v_call: TRBV7-2
cdr3_aa: CASSSAQGSNQPQHF

j_call: TRBJ2-7
v_call: TRBV15
cdr3_aa: CASSGGQGGYEQYF

j_call: TRBJ2-7
v_call: TRBV27
cdr3_aa: CASSLRGGAAYEQYF

j_call: TRBJ1-1
v_call: TRBV6-2/TRBV6-3
cdr3_aa: CASRQGDTEAFF

j_call: TRBJ2-7
v_call: TRBV7-9
cdr3_aa: CASSRGTGSSYEQYF

j_call: TRBJ2-3
v_call: TRBV28
cdr3_aa: CASSSSGFTDTQYF

j_call: TRBJ2-1
v_call: TRBV20-1
cdr3_aa: CSARDGASGLYNEQFF

j_call: TRBJ2-3
v_call: TRBV5-1
cdr3_aa: CASSLKENGADTQYF

j_call: TRBJ2-7
v_call: TRBV5-4
cdr3_aa: CASSFLGLAGGPAYEQYF

j_call: TRBJ2-7
v_call: TRBV28
cdr3_aa: CASRPGVSYEQYF

j_call: TRBJ1-1
v_call: TRBV15
cdr3_aa: CATSEGPINTEAFF

j_call: TRBJ2-7
v_call: TRBV27
cdr3_aa: CASSLIASGIYEQYF

j_call: TRBJ2-2
v_call: TRBV15
cdr3_aa: CATSRERGGPGELFF